These T cell receptor beta chains were read from a single sample in a study of blood T cell repertoires in COVID-19. Libraries were prepared by immunoSEQ multiplex PCR; TCRdb keeps only in-frame clonotypes and omits some of them. The sample yields 56,000 or so clones, almost 90% seen once. The sample taken for sequencing was peripheral blood. These TCRs come from an elderly woman with active COVID-19. Both conserved end residues are part of each CDR3. The order of the fields is D gene, V gene, clone size, J gene, CDR3 DNA, CDR3 protein. The D gene is left open where the match is weak. Not every row has a clone size; where given, it reads once, few, many or a size class.

D: .
V: TRBV7-3
size: .
J: TRBJ2-5
DNA: TGTGCCAGCAGCCCTACAGGGCTCCAAGAGACCCAGTACTTC
CDR3: CASSPTGLQETQYF

D: .
V: TRBV9
size: .
J: TRBJ2-4
DNA: TGTGCCAGCAGCGTCAGCGATCAGGGAATTCAGTACTTC
CDR3: CASSVSDQGIQYF

D: .
V: TRBV9
size: few
J: TRBJ1-6
DNA: TGTGCCAGCAGCGCCCGTAATTCACCCCTCCACTTT
CDR3: CASSARNSPLHF

D: TRBD2
V: TRBV5-1
size: .
J: TRBJ2-1
DNA: TGCGCCAGCGGGACTAGCGGGGGCAATGAGCAGTTCTTC
CDR3: CASGTSGGNEQFF

D: .
V: TRBV2
size: .
J: TRBJ2-1
DNA: TGTGCCAGCAGGCTTTCGGACTATGAGCAGTTCTTC
CDR3: CASRLSDYEQFF

D: TRBD2
V: TRBV30
size: .
J: TRBJ2-1
DNA: TGTGCCTGGTCGCAGCGGGGGCTCTACAATGAGCAGTTCTTC
CDR3: CAWSQRGLYNEQFF

D: .
V: TRBV7-2
size: .
J: TRBJ2-3
DNA: TGTGCCAGCAGCCCTACAAGGGCGGGGGATACGCAGTATTTT
CDR3: CASSPTRAGDTQYF

D: .
V: TRBV11-2
size: once
J: TRBJ2-7
DNA: TGTGCCAGCAGCACCGTCAGGGCGGACTCCTACGAGCAGTACTTC
CDR3: CASSTVRADSYEQYF

D: TRBD1
V: TRBV3-1/TRBV3-2
size: .
J: TRBJ1-3
DNA: TGTGCCAGCAGCCTAAGGACAGGCCCTGGAAACACCATATATTTT
CDR3: CASSLRTGPGNTIYF

D: .
V: TRBV5-1
size: .
J: TRBJ2-2
DNA: TGCGCCAGCAGCTTATGGCCGGGGGCGAACACCGGGGAGCTGTTTTTT
CDR3: CASSLWPGANTGELFF

D: .
V: TRBV5-6
size: .
J: TRBJ2-4
DNA: TGTGCCAGCAGCTCACCGCTCCTCGCGGCCAAAAACATTCAGTACTTC
CDR3: CASSSPLLAAKNIQYF

D: TRBD1
V: TRBV6-2/TRBV6-3
size: .
J: TRBJ1-2
DNA: TGTGCCAGCAGTTCTCGTTACAGGGGTGACACCTTC
CDR3: CASSSRYRGDTF

D: TRBD1
V: TRBV7-2
size: .
J: TRBJ2-2
DNA: TGTGCCAGCAGCCCCGACAGGGGGTCCGGGGAGCTGTTTTTT
CDR3: CASSPDRGSGELFF

D: .
V: TRBV6-5
size: .
J: TRBJ2-7
DNA: TGTGCCAGCAGGAACAGCTTTTACGAGCAGTACTTC
CDR3: CASRNSFYEQYF

D: .
V: TRBV18
size: .
J: TRBJ2-3
DNA: TGTGCCAGCTCACCATCGGGTACTAGCACAGATACGCAGTATTTT
CDR3: CASSPSGTSTDTQYF

D: TRBD1
V: TRBV5-6
size: .
J: TRBJ2-7
DNA: TGTGCCAGCAGCTTGGGGATGACAGGGGTAAAAACCTACGAGCAGTACTTC
CDR3: CASSLGMTGVKTYEQYF

D: .
V: TRBV5-1
size: .
J: TRBJ2-7
DNA: TGCGCCAGCAGCCCCCGGAGAGCCACCTCCTACGAGCAGTACTTC
CDR3: CASSPRRATSYEQYF

D: TRBD2
V: TRBV9
size: .
J: TRBJ2-3
DNA: TGTGCCAGCAGCGTAGGGGTAGCGGGGGCCTGGGATACGCAGTATTTT
CDR3: CASSVGVAGAWDTQYF

D: .
V: TRBV4-2
size: .
J: TRBJ2-1
DNA: TGTGCCAGCAGCCTTGGACAATACAATGAGCAGTTCTTC
CDR3: CASSLGQYNEQFF

D: .
V: TRBV18
size: .
J: TRBJ1-1
DNA: TGTGCCAGCTCACCACTAGAGGACTACACTGAAGCTTTCTTT
CDR3: CASSPLEDYTEAFF

D: .
V: TRBV13
size: .
J: TRBJ2-7
DNA: TGTGCCAGCAGCCCACCGGCGGCAGCCTCCTACGAGCAGTACTTC
CDR3: CASSPPAAASYEQYF

D: .
V: TRBV6-5
size: .
J: TRBJ1-1
DNA: TGTGCCAGCAGTTACAGACAAGGACAGCTTGAAGCTTTCTTT
CDR3: CASSYRQGQLEAFF

D: TRBD1
V: TRBV7-9
size: .
J: TRBJ2-1
DNA: TGTGCCAGCAGCCTGACAGGGGTGGCCTACAATGAGCAGTTCTTC
CDR3: CASSLTGVAYNEQFF

D: TRBD1
V: TRBV5-4
size: .
J: TRBJ2-3
DNA: TGTGCCAGCAGCACGTGGGACAGGGTAACAGATACGCAGTATTTT
CDR3: CASSTWDRVTDTQYF

D: .
V: TRBV28
size: once
J: TRBJ1-1
DNA: TGTGCCAGCAGTTCCCAGGGGTATCGGACTGAAGCTTTCTTT
CDR3: CASSSQGYRTEAFF

D: TRBD2
V: TRBV5-4
size: .
J: TRBJ2-3
DNA: TGTGCCAGCAGCTTGGTGATGCTAGCGGGGGTGCCAGATACGCAGTATTTT
CDR3: CASSLVMLAGVPDTQYF

D: .
V: TRBV24-1
size: .
J: TRBJ2-1
DNA: TGTGCCACCAGTGATGGTCGGGGGAGCTCCTACAATGAGCAGTTCTTC
CDR3: CATSDGRGSSYNEQFF

D: TRBD1
V: TRBV4-2
size: .
J: TRBJ1-5
DNA: TGTGCCAGCAGCCAAGAGGGACAGGGGGATCAGCCCCAGCATTTT
CDR3: CASSQEGQGDQPQHF

D: TRBD1
V: TRBV5-1
size: .
J: TRBJ2-1
DNA: TGCGCCAGCAGCCGTGACAGGGGGGACAATGAGCAGTTCTTC
CDR3: CASSRDRGDNEQFF

D: .
V: TRBV5-1
size: .
J: TRBJ2-1
DNA: TGCGCCAGCAGCTTTTTAGCGGATAGCTCCTACAATGAGCAGTTCTTC
CDR3: CASSFLADSSYNEQFF

D: .
V: TRBV18
size: .
J: TRBJ2-5
DNA: TGTGCCAGCTCACCCAGACAAGAAGAGACCCAGTACTTC
CDR3: CASSPRQEETQYF

D: .
V: TRBV12-3/TRBV12-4
size: .
J: TRBJ1-3
DNA: TGTGCCAGCACCCCCTTCTCTGGAAACACCATATATTTT
CDR3: CASTPFSGNTIYF

D: .
V: TRBV6-2/TRBV6-3
size: few
J: TRBJ1-5
DNA: TGTGCCAGCAGTTTCAACATTCAAAAACAGAGATATAGCAATCAGCCCCAGCATTTT
CDR3: CASSFNIQKQRYSNQPQHF

D: TRBD1
V: TRBV6-2/TRBV6-3
size: .
J: TRBJ1-5
DNA: TGTGCCAGCAGCCTCCGACAGGGCAGTCAGCCCCAGCATTTT
CDR3: CASSLRQGSQPQHF

D: .
V: TRBV2
size: .
J: TRBJ2-7
DNA: TGTGCCAGCACTTCCGACTTCTACTACGAGCAGTACTTC
CDR3: CASTSDFYYEQYF

D: TRBD1
V: TRBV2
size: .
J: TRBJ2-1
DNA: TGTGCCAGCGCCAGGGGGCTTGGGTATGAGCAGTTCTTC
CDR3: CASARGLGYEQFF

D: TRBD2
V: TRBV7-2
size: .
J: TRBJ2-3
DNA: TGTGCCAGCAGCTTAGGACTAGCGGCCACAGATACGCAGTATTTT
CDR3: CASSLGLAATDTQYF

D: .
V: TRBV4-2
size: .
J: TRBJ1-4
DNA: TGTGCCAGCAGCCGTACGACAGTTAACGATGAAAAACTGTTTTTT
CDR3: CASSRTTVNDEKLFF

D: TRBD2
V: TRBV19
size: .
J: TRBJ2-3
DNA: TGTGCCAGTAGCACGGGACTAGCGGGGAATACAGATACGCAGTATTTT
CDR3: CASSTGLAGNTDTQYF

D: TRBD1
V: TRBV5-1
size: .
J: TRBJ1-2
DNA: TGCGCCAGCAGCTCCCGGACAGGAGTTAACTATGGCTACACCTTC
CDR3: CASSSRTGVNYGYTF

D: .
V: TRBV28
size: .
J: TRBJ2-2
DNA: TGTGCCAGCAGCCGCCGGGACTCACCCACCGGGGAGCTGTTTTTT
CDR3: CASSRRDSPTGELFF

D: .
V: TRBV5-5
size: .
J: TRBJ2-1
DNA: TGTGCCAGCAGCTCGGACATCTCCTCCTACAATGAGCAGTTCTTC
CDR3: CASSSDISSYNEQFF

D: .
V: TRBV5-4
size: .
J: TRBJ1-1
DNA: TGTGCCAGCAGCCGCGACACTGAAGCTTTCTTT
CDR3: CASSRDTEAFF

D: TRBD2
V: TRBV7-6
size: .
J: TRBJ2-7
DNA: TGTGCCAGCAGCTTAGCAGGGGAGGGAACCGAGCAGTACTTC
CDR3: CASSLAGEGTEQYF

D: TRBD1
V: TRBV6-5
size: .
J: TRBJ1-3
DNA: TGTGCCAGCAGTTTACAGGGGGTATATGGAAACACCATATATTTT
CDR3: CASSLQGVYGNTIYF

D: TRBD2
V: TRBV3-1/TRBV3-2
size: .
J: TRBJ2-7
DNA: TGTGCCAGCAGCCACGGGACTAGCGGGGTTTACGAGCAGTACTTC
CDR3: CASSHGTSGVYEQYF

D: TRBD2
V: TRBV5-1
size: .
J: TRBJ2-1
DNA: TGCGCCAGCAGTGGGACTAGCGGGGAGTCCTACAATGAGCAGTTCTTC
CDR3: CASSGTSGESYNEQFF

D: TRBD1
V: TRBV6-5
size: .
J: TRBJ1-2
DNA: TGTGCCAGCAGTTCTCCGGGACAGGGAGGCGATGGCTACACCTTC
CDR3: CASSSPGQGGDGYTF

D: TRBD1
V: TRBV7-2
size: .
J: TRBJ1-5
DNA: TGTGCCAGCAGCCCATTCAGGGGGCTGGGTCAGCCCCAGCATTTT
CDR3: CASSPFRGLGQPQHF

D: TRBD1
V: TRBV6-2/TRBV6-3
size: .
J: TRBJ2-4
DNA: TGTGCCAGCAGTTACCGCGGGACAGGGTATCCTGCTAACATTCAGTACTTC
CDR3: CASSYRGTGYPANIQYF

D: TRBD2
V: TRBV5-4
size: .
J: TRBJ2-2
DNA: TGTGCCAGCAGCCGGACTAGCGGGGGAGGGGGGGAGCTGTTTTTT
CDR3: CASSRTSGGGGELFF

D: TRBD2
V: TRBV5-1
size: .
J: TRBJ2-1
DNA: TGCGCCAGCAGCTCACCGGGACTAGCGGGGGGCCGGGGCTACAATGAGCAGTTCTTC
CDR3: CASSSPGLAGGRGYNEQFF

D: .
V: TRBV20-1
size: .
J: TRBJ2-7
DNA: TGCAGTGGGGTAGCGGCCGACGAGCAGTACTTC
CDR3: CSGVAADEQYF

D: .
V: TRBV25-1
size: .
J: TRBJ1-1
DNA: TGTGCCAGCAGTGAATACGGAGGCGGCCCCGGGGCTTTCTTT
CDR3: CASSEYGGGPGAFF

D: TRBD1
V: TRBV18
size: .
J: TRBJ1-6
DNA: TGTGCCAGCTCACCCAGACAGGGTACCCTCTCACCCCTCCACTTT
CDR3: CASSPRQGTLSPLHF

D: .
V: TRBV28
size: .
J: TRBJ1-1
DNA: TGTGCCCTGCGGGGGGCGACCCTGAACACTGAAGCTTTCTTT
CDR3: CALRGATLNTEAFF

D: .
V: TRBV7-9
size: .
J: TRBJ1-2
DNA: TGTGCCAGCAGCTTTCTACAGGGAAGCTATGGCTACACCTTC
CDR3: CASSFLQGSYGYTF